A single sample is the source of the 19 T cell receptor beta chains below, sequenced in a study of T cell repertoires in cytomegalovirus infection. These TCRs are of unknown antigen specificity. TCRdb reprocessed the reads via MiXCR and lists one record per CDR3 protein. The sample records some 940,000 distinct CDR3 sequences, about 33% being singletons. The material sequenced was cultured CD8+ T cells from PBMCs, taken from culture after CMV antigen stimulation. These receptors came from a human donor in good health (CMV status not recorded). Some clones in this sample may be carry-over from other donors' samples.

This clonotype occurred many times. The chain links TRBV7-3 to TRBJ2-5; D is undetermined. V was shortened by 5 bases and J by 1 base, with 14 bases between the two germline ends. This CDR3 comprises 15 residues. Germline CDR1 is SGHTA and CDR2 is FQGTGA. DNA of the CDR3: TGTGCCAGCAGCAAATATGACGGAACCCAAGAGACCCAGTACTTC. Protein product: CASSKYDGTQETQYF.

The chain uses TRBV20-1 and TRBJ1-2; TRBD1 agrees at 8 bases. The V gene end was trimmed by 5 bases and the J gene end by 5 bases; junction bases not matched to a gene: 4. The germline gives CDR1 DFQATT, CDR2 SNEGSKA (reference sequence). The CDR3 has 12 residues. This CDR3 reads CSASRQGYGYTF. The CDR3 DNA reads as TGCAGTGCTTCCCGACAGGGGTATGGCTACACCTTC.

This clonotype was detected only a few times. The chain is built from TRBV7-2 and TRBJ1-1; TRBD1 agrees at 12 bases. The CDR3 sequence is 17 residues long. J was trimmed by 0 bases and V by 2 bases; bases with no gene match: 4. Germline-derived CDR1 and CDR2 are SGHTA and FQGNSA. For the CDR3, the DNA is TGTGCCAGCAGCTTAACGGGACAGGGGGCATTGAACACTGAAGCTTTCTTT. Translation gives CASSLTGQGALNTEAFF.

V usage is TRBV6-2 or TRBV6-3 and J usage is TRBJ1-2; tentatively, D is TRBD1 (5 bases). CDR3 size: 16 residues. In germline, CDR1 is MNHEY, CDR2 SVGEGT. V was shortened by 6 bases and J by 2 bases, with 19 bases between the two germline ends. As DNA, the CDR3 is TGTGCCAGCAGACCTCCGGGACGCATGGGAAACTATGGCTACACCTTC. Its translation: CASRPPGRMGNYGYTF.

The genes are TRBV7-7 and TRBJ2-6; D gene uncertain. Germline V lookup: CDR1 SSHAT, CDR2 FNYEAQ (reference sequence). The CDR3 totals 12 residues. The CDR3 is CAVYTGANVLTF. The CDR3 region has the DNA TGTGCTGTCTACACTGGGGCCAACGTCCTGACTTTC.

This clonotype has more than one count but fewer than ten. This chain links TRBV6-5 with TRBJ2-7; tentatively, D is TRBD1 (6 bases). CDR3 length: 13 amino acids. V shed 0 bases and J shed 6 bases, with 9 bases lying between them. Germline V CDR1 and CDR2: MNHEY, SVGAGI. The CDR3 spells CASSYSGAGEQYV. The CDR3 DNA is TGTGCCAGCAGTTACTCGGGGGCTGGCGAGCAGTACGTC.

The chain combines TRBV7-9 with TRBJ2-3, with 7 nucleotides matching TRBD2. CDR1 is SEHNR, CDR2 FQNEAQ, per germline (reference sequence). Trimming took 2 bases from V and 2 from J; bases not matched to a gene: 4. The CDR3 is 15 residues long. The CDR3 loop is CASSLLADDTDTQYF. The CDR3 coding sequence is TGTGCCAGCAGCTTACTAGCGGACGACACAGATACGCAGTATTTT. The full variable domain, with the rest looked up from reference TRBV7-9 and TRBJ2-3, is DTGVSQNPRHKITKRGQNVTFRCDPISEHNRLYWYRQTLGQGPEFLTYFQNEAQLEKSRLLSDRFSAERPKGSFSTLEIQRTEQGDSAMYLCASSLLADDTDTQYFGPGTRLTVL.

This clonotype was recorded a few times. The chain couples TRBV13 to TRBJ1-1; no definite D call. Trimming took 2 bases from V and 4 from J, leaving 14 bases between them. CDR3 length: 15 residues. The germline CDR1 and CDR2 sequences are PRHDT and FYEKMQ (reference sequence). The CDR3 DNA sequence: TGTGCCAGCAGCTTAAACAGACTTGTTGTCACTGAAGCTTTCTTT. Translation gives CASSLNRLVVTEAFF.

As for this clonotype: A much larger clone is a single base away; this may be a read error. This chain links TRBV7-2 with TRBJ1-4; D is unclear. V was pared by 5 bases and J by 4 bases, with 14 bases between. CDR1 SGHTA and CDR2 FQGNSA come from the germline V gene. The CDR3 is 15 amino acids. DNA for the CDR3: TGTACCAGCAGCCCCCGGGGTAATCTTAATGAAAAACTGTTTTTT. This gives the protein CTSSPRGNLNEKLFF.

This clonotype was counted many times. V gene TRBV7-2 combines with J gene TRBJ2-3; tentative D call: TRBD2 (6 bases). Germline values: CDR1 SGHTA, CDR2 FQGNSA. The V end was cut by 6 bases, the J end by 4 bases, with 17 bases between. The CDR3 is made up of 15 amino acids. The CDR3 coding sequence is TGTGCCAGCAGTGAGAGGAGCGGGTACTCAGATACGCAGTATTTT. Translation gives CASSERSGYSDTQYF. Combining the CDR3 with reference TRBV7-2 and TRBJ2-3 gives the whole variable domain GAGVSQSPSNKVTEKGKDVELRCDPISGHTALYWYRQSLGQGLEFLIYFQGNSAPDKSGLPSDRFSAERTGGSVSTLTIQRTQQEDSAVYLCASSERSGYSDTQYFGPGTRLTVL.

On this clonotype: At one end the junction does not follow the germline gene, possibly because of a read error. The chain has TRBV7-9 and TRBJ2-7; no firm D call. There are 13 residues in the CDR3. CDR1 is SEHNR and CDR2 is FQNEAQ in the germline V gene (reference sequence). CDR3 sequence (DNA): TGTGCCAGCAGCTTAGACGGGTCCTACAAGCAGTACTTC. Amino acids: CASSLDGSYKQYF.

This clonotype was recorded many times. The gene calls are TRBV7-9 and TRBJ1-2; D is undetermined. CDR1 is SEHNR, CDR2 FQNEAQ, per germline (reference sequence). The V end lost 4 bases, the J end lost 3 bases, and 9 bases lay between the germline ends. This CDR3 is 13 amino acids long. The CDR3 sequence: CASSSPDDYGYTF. In DNA, the CDR3 is TGTGCCAGCAGCTCCCCGGACGACTATGGCTACACCTTC.

The chain has TRBV4-1 and TRBJ1-3; D not resolved. The CDR3 runs to 15 residues. Trimming pared 3 bases from V and 0 bases from J, leaving 9 bases between. Germline-derived CDR1 and CDR2 are MGHRA and YSYEKL. CDR3 amino acids: CASSQSTSSGNTIYF. The CDR3 DNA follows: TGCGCCAGCAGCCAGTCAACGAGCTCTGGAAACACCATATATTTT.

The chain uses TRBV5-3 and TRBJ1-3, with D perhaps TRBD1 (6 bases). TRBV5-3 is an ORF; its function is uncertain. The CDR3 is 16 amino acids. The germline V and J ends were trimmed by 1 base and 5 bases, with 16 bases remaining between them. The DNA for the CDR3 is TGTGCCAGAAGCTTGTCCCGACAGGTTGGAAGAAACACCATATATTTT. It codes for CARSLSRQVGRNTIYF.

This clonotype was picked up a small number of times. V gene TRBV6-6 combines with J gene TRBJ1-4, with 10 bases identical to TRBD1. The ends lost 7 bases at V and 8 bases at J; junction bases unmatched: 13. CDR1 MNHNY and CDR2 SVGAGI come from the germline V gene (reference sequence). This CDR3 spans 16 amino acids. CDR3 nucleotides: TGTGCCAGCACCCCCCGGACAGGGGGGCGGGAAGAAAAACTGTTTTTT. It translates to CASTPRTGGREEKLFF.

This clonotype was detected only a few times. The chain employs TRBV6-2 or TRBV6-3 and TRBJ2-2, with D perhaps matching TRBD1 or TRBD2 (5 bases each). Deletions cut 2 bases from V and 5 bases from J, with 15 bases between. The CDR3 contains 16 residues. CDR1 and CDR2 from the germline V gene are MNHEY and SVGEGT. The DNA of the CDR3 is TGTGCCAGCAGTTACAAAGGGGTCCCGGGGACCGGGGAGCTGTTTTTT. It yields the protein CASSYKGVPGTGELFF.

This clonotype was counted between two and nine times. Because the CDR3's place on the DNA is in doubt, the DNA is left out and the CDR3 is given as listed by TCRdb. V usage is TRBV11-1 and J usage is TRBJ2-2; the table's TRBD1 call for D was not verified on the DNA. A total of 16 residues make up the CDR3, ends included. Germline assignment: CDR1 SGHAT and CDR2 FQDESV (reference sequence). The CDR3 reads CASSLDRGFGNGELFF.

This clonotype was recorded many times. In nucleotides, the CDR3 is TGTGCCAGCAGCCTCCTTGAAACAGGGTGGAGCACTGAAGCTTTCTTT. Residues: CASSLLETGWSTEAFF. The chain links TRBV7-9 to TRBJ1-1, with a tentative D call TRBD1 (6 bases). V lost 5 bases and J 4 bases, leaving 20 bases between the germline ends. The CDR3 totals 16 residues. The germline V gene has CDR1 SEHNR and CDR2 FQNEAQ (reference sequence).

This clonotype was counted only a few times. CDR3 sequence reads: CASSFTLGQGPVRELFF. As DNA, the CDR3 is TGTGCCAGCAGCTTTACGCTTGGACAGGGTCCCGTAAGGGAGCTGTTTTTT. The chain links TRBV11-2 to TRBJ2-2, with 8 bases fitting TRBD1. CDR3 length equals 17 residues. Trimming took 3 bases from V and 9 from J; bases not matched to a gene: 15. In germline, CDR1 is SGHAT, CDR2 FQNNGV.